These T cell receptor beta chains were read from a single sample in a study of T cells after yellow fever vaccination. TCRdb redid the calling of the 5' RACE reads with MiXCR, one entry per CDR3 protein. Among about 170,000 distinct CDR3 sequences, 9.5% to 11% were seen once, and the ten largest hold 30% to 45%. Sequenced material: CD8+ T cells sorted from PBMCs, taken 15 days after the yellow fever booster vaccination. The source of these receptors is a man aged 18-30 years who received the YFV17D yellow fever vaccine. CDR3s include the opening cysteine and the closing phenylalanine or tryptophan. The D gene is left open where the match is weak. Only part of the rows carry a size: once, few, many, or a class if the clone is expanded.

D gene: -
clone size: -
V gene: TRBV7-8
J gene: TRBJ2-4
CDR3 protein: CASSLEGEANKNIQYF
CDR3 DNA: TGTGCCAGCAGCTTAGAGGGGGAGGCCAACAAAAACATTCAGTACTTC

D gene: -
clone size: -
V gene: TRBV4-2
J gene: TRBJ1-2
CDR3 protein: CASSQEMGVLDGYTF
CDR3 DNA: TGTGCCAGCAGCCAAGAGATGGGGGTCTTGGATGGCTACACCTTC

D gene: -
clone size: many
V gene: TRBV12-3/TRBV12-4
J gene: TRBJ2-5
CDR3 protein: CASSPPSMETQYF
CDR3 DNA: TGTGCCAGCAGCCCCCCAAGTATGGAGACCCAGTACTTC

D gene: -
clone size: -
V gene: TRBV5-6
J gene: TRBJ1-1
CDR3 protein: CASSLNRVRTEAFF
CDR3 DNA: TGTGCCAGCAGCTTGAACAGGGTCCGGACTGAAGCTTTCTTT

D gene: -
clone size: few
V gene: TRBV12-3/TRBV12-4
J gene: TRBJ2-7
CDR3 protein: CASNPLGAANWEQYF
CDR3 DNA: TGTGCCAGCAACCCGTTGGGGGCCGCGAACTGGGAGCAGTACTTC

D gene: -
clone size: -
V gene: TRBV5-1
J gene: TRBJ2-1
CDR3 protein: CASSLEGEQFF
CDR3 DNA: TGCGCCAGCAGCTTGGAGGGGGAGCAGTTCTTC

D gene: -
clone size: -
V gene: TRBV7-9
J gene: TRBJ1-1
CDR3 protein: CASSGTAGGTEAFF
CDR3 DNA: TGTGCCAGCAGCGGGACTGCTGGGGGCACTGAAGCTTTCTTT

D gene: -
clone size: many
V gene: TRBV7-9
J gene: TRBJ2-2
CDR3 protein: CASSLYPIANTGELFF
CDR3 DNA: TGTGCCAGCAGCTTATACCCCATCGCGAACACCGGGGAGCTGTTTTTT

D gene: -
clone size: many
V gene: TRBV5-1
J gene: TRBJ1-1
CDR3 protein: CASSLRGRNTEAFF
CDR3 DNA: TGCGCCAGCAGCTTGAGGGGCCGCAACACTGAAGCTTTCTTT

D gene: TRBD2
clone size: many
V gene: TRBV5-1
J gene: TRBJ2-1
CDR3 protein: CASSILAGRYNEQFF
CDR3 DNA: TGCGCCAGCAGCATACTAGCGGGGAGATACAATGAGCAGTTCTTC

D gene: -
clone size: -
V gene: TRBV6-1
J gene: TRBJ1-1
CDR3 protein: CASSEVGTEAFF
CDR3 DNA: TGTGCCAGCAGTGAAGTGGGCACTGAAGCTTTCTTT

D gene: TRBD2
clone size: few
V gene: TRBV30
J gene: TRBJ2-5
CDR3 protein: CAWAGDRRETQYF
CDR3 DNA: TGTGCCTGGGCGGGGGACCGCCGGGAGACCCAGTACTTC

D gene: -
clone size: few
V gene: TRBV7-2
J gene: TRBJ1-1
CDR3 protein: CASRLRVTEAFF
CDR3 DNA: TGTGCCAGCAGGCTGAGGGTCACTGAAGCTTTCTTT

D gene: TRBD2
clone size: -
V gene: TRBV11-3
J gene: TRBJ2-5
CDR3 protein: CASSPTPGGETQYF
CDR3 DNA: TGTGCCAGCAGCCCGACGCCGGGGGGAGAGACCCAGTACTTC

D gene: -
clone size: few
V gene: TRBV7-2
J gene: TRBJ1-5
CDR3 protein: CASSLGGRDTQPQHF
CDR3 DNA: TGTGCCAGCAGCTTAGGAGGGCGAGACACACAGCCCCAGCATTTT

D gene: -
clone size: few
V gene: TRBV29-1
J gene: TRBJ2-3
CDR3 protein: CSAVWSRTDTQYF
CDR3 DNA: TGCAGCGCCGTATGGAGCCGTACAGATACGCAGTATTTT

D gene: -
clone size: few
V gene: TRBV20-1
J gene: TRBJ2-2
CDR3 protein: CSAGDRSEVGELFF
CDR3 DNA: TGCAGTGCCGGGGACCGCTCTGAGGTGGGGGAGCTGTTTTTT

D gene: TRBD2
clone size: many
V gene: TRBV7-9
J gene: TRBJ2-5
CDR3 protein: CASSLSGGAGETQYF
CDR3 DNA: TGTGCCAGCAGCCTTAGCGGGGGGGCAGGGGAGACCCAGTACTTC

D gene: TRBD1
clone size: -
V gene: TRBV5-1
J gene: TRBJ1-1
CDR3 protein: CASGTAFRDTEAFF
CDR3 DNA: TGCGCCAGCGGGACAGCCTTTAGGGACACTGAAGCTTTCTTT

D gene: TRBD1
clone size: few
V gene: TRBV4-1
J gene: TRBJ2-5
CDR3 protein: CASSRTGGPETQYF
CDR3 DNA: TGCGCCAGCAGCCGTACAGGGGGCCCGGAGACCCAGTACTTC

D gene: -
clone size: few
V gene: TRBV5-1
J gene: TRBJ2-5
CDR3 protein: CASSLAGGEMETQYF
CDR3 DNA: TGCGCCAGCAGCTTGGCTGGCGGCGAAATGGAGACCCAGTACTTC

D gene: TRBD2
clone size: -
V gene: TRBV3-1
J gene: TRBJ2-3
CDR3 protein: CASSQYGGGYTDTQYF
CDR3 DNA: TGTGCCAGCAGCCAATACGGGGGGGGATACACAGATACGCAGTATTTT

D gene: -
clone size: many
V gene: TRBV7-8
J gene: TRBJ2-7
CDR3 protein: CASSFGRGYEQYF
CDR3 DNA: TGTGCCAGCAGCTTCGGCAGGGGTTACGAGCAGTACTTC